This TCR beta chain was profiled in a study of graft-versus-host responses after intestinal transplantation (dated by TCRdb to the early 2020s). About the investigation overall: The transplants that recipients got were multivisceral, liver-intestinal, or isolated intestinal. All recipients received anti-thymocyte globulin induction followed by maintenance tacrolimus and steroids for 3 to 4 years. The cohort enrolled some 24 intestinal transplant recipients, one of whom was a retransplant, and a few patients without pretransplant specimens were excluded. Alloreactive clones were identified by sequencing pre-transplant mixed lymphocyte reaction products and comparing these products with unstimulated pre-transplant donor and recipient T cells. Instead of going to the commercial service, samples from a few later patients were sequenced in-house on an Illumina MiSeq and processed with MiXCR. Graft-versus-host and host-versus-graft alloreactive T cell clones were tracked in the graft, circulation and bone marrow after intestinal transplantation using bulk TCR-beta CDR3 sequencing. Donor T cell macrochimerism was defined as a peak of at least 4% donor T cells among recipient peripheral blood mononuclear cells.

A remark on this clone: The antigen it binds to is not known. Within one base of it there is no much larger clone, and no base qualities were kept.

Overall results and qualifications from the work: High GvH to HvG T cell clonal ratios were observed in the allografts of patients with donor T cell macrochimerism. GvH clones turned up in recipient bone marrow, with some appearing earlier in ileal mucosa or blood, a pattern consistent with an intestinal mucosal origin. The relatively low number and heterogeneity of intestinal transplant patients limited the conclusions. Peak levels of circulating GvH clones were associated with declines in HvG clones early after transplant.

In the first month after transplant, blood samples were collected up to 4 times, and after that at least monthly when available. Library preparation used the immunoSEQ multiplex PCR assay. For most patients, high-throughput TCR-beta CDR3 sequencing of genomic DNA was performed by Adaptive Biotechnologies. On the study's bioinformatics: Adaptive's ImmunoSEQ software was the source of the TCR sequencing data for 18 patients, while a few other patients were processed with MiXCR and VDJtools. CDR3 nucleotide sequences shared by donor and recipient were removed because the origin of these sequences could not be assigned. To be classed as alloreactive, a clone needed at least 2-fold expansion over unstimulated cells and a minimum CFSE-low frequency of 0.002% (template counts) or 0.001% (read counts). Mappable clones were those detected in sequenced pre-transplant spleen, lymph node, or MLR CFSE-low populations of the donor or recipient. Cumulative frequency of alloreactive clones was calculated as a percentage of all sequences weighted by copy number. The table comes from immuneACCESS by way of TCRdb, which keeps in-frame sequences with V and J called. Part of the clones is missing from these tables; in studies checked, under half for an unresolved V gene and the rest for unknown reasons. Clonal size and the V and J genes are those of that table, whereas D and trimming came from the DNA. Here the sample has tens of thousands of clones; less than 95% occur a single time. In total, the top ten clones hold around 5.1% of the sample.

This material consisted of PBMCs, taken nearly 670 days after intestinal transplant. This clonotype was obtained from a human patient who received an intestinal transplant, so some T cells may come from the graft donor.

In nucleotide form, the sequence is TGTGCCAGCAGCTCGGAGCCGACAGATACGCAGTATTTT. Its protein reads: CASSSEPTDTQYF. Recombination joined TRBV5-6 with TRBJ2-3; the D gene remains uncertain. Trimming costs V 3 bases and J 3 bases, and their ends lie 8 bases apart. From its cysteine to its phenylalanine, the CDR3 spans 13 amino acids. Of all the DNA, just the CDR3 is kept, 39 bases in frame from base 1. Per the germline V gene, SGHDT is the CDR1 and YYEEEE is the CDR2.